A single sample is the source of the 17 T cell receptor beta chains below, sequenced in a study of regulatory T cells in long-lasting Graves disease. Construction of TCR beta libraries relied on iRepertoire HTBI primers and on Arm-PCR targeting CDR3 regions. One entry per CDR3 protein, called by TCRdb with MiXCR from the multiplex PCR reads. The sample consists of 500,000 or so distinct CDR3 sequences, about 16% of them appearing once. The time point denotes: newly diagnosed GD, antithyroid drugs for less than 3 months. With RNA extracted from PBMCs as input, the TCR library was made. These data were also filed under a second study, of T cells in Graves' hyperthyroidism and ophthalmopathy.

Sequences were derived from peripheral blood mononuclear cells (PBMCs), sampled at new diagnosis, from a patient treated with antithyroid drugs. Source of these receptors: a woman aged 40-60 years with Graves disease.

This clonotype was seen a handful of times. The chain couples TRBV19 to TRBJ1-1, with D unclear. CDR1 and CDR2 (germline): LNHDA, SQIVND (reference sequence). The V end lost 2 bases, the J end lost 0 bases, and 10 bases lay between the germline ends. The CDR3 loop spans 15 amino acids. The CDR3 nucleotides read TGTGCCAGTAGTATATCGGGCAAATTGAACACTGAAGCTTTCTTT. It specifies CASSISGKLNTEAFF.

The table lists this clonotype with a few counts. The V gene is TRBV6-2 or TRBV6-3, the J gene TRBJ1-2; no clear D gene. The CDR3 is 12 residues long. V was trimmed by 4 bases and J by 7 bases, leaving 10 bases between them. Germline values: CDR1 MNHEY, CDR2 SVGEGT. The CDR3 is CASSSQLGGYTF. The CDR3 bases are TGTGCCAGCAGTTCCCAGCTAGGTGGCTACACCTTC.

This clonotype was detected ten times or more. The CDR3 DNA sequence: TGTGCCAGCAAAGGACTAGCGGGGGAGTCGAACACCGGGGAGCTGTTTTTT. Translating it yields CASKGLAGESNTGELFF. The chain carries TRBV2 and TRBJ2-2; 13 nucleotides line up with TRBD2. J lost 0 bases, V lost 7 bases, and 5 bases had no gene match. The CDR3 sequence is 17 residues long. Germline V CDR1 and CDR2: SNHLY, FYNNEI. Looking up the rest from reference TRBV2 and TRBJ2-2 gives the full variable domain: EPEVTQTPSHQVTQMGQEVILRCVPISNHLYFYWYRQILGQKVEFLVSFYNNEISEKSEIFDDQFSVERPDGSNFTLKIRSTKLEDSAMYFCASKGLAGESNTGELFFGEGSRLTVL.

There are a few counts of this clonotype. This sequence joins TRBV4-1 and TRBJ2-5; 9 bases line up with TRBD2. Germline V CDR1 and CDR2: MGHRA, YSYEKL. The V gene end was trimmed by 4 bases and the J gene end by 3 bases; junction bases not matched to a gene: 6. This CDR3 has 15 residues. CDR3 amino acids: CASSPWAGGKETQYF. CDR3 sequence (DNA): TGCGCCAGCAGCCCGTGGGCGGGGGGGAAAGAGACCCAGTACTTC.

Ten or more counts support this clonotype. This chain connects TRBV20-1 to TRBJ2-7, with 7 bases matching TRBD2. Germline CDR1 reads DFQATT; CDR2 reads SNEGSKA (reference sequence). The CDR3 loop spans 15 amino acids. After removal of 5 bases from V and 3 bases from J, the junction contained 13 bases not matched to a gene. CDR3 amino acids: CSAAGTSVGNYEQYF. The DNA for the CDR3 is TGCAGTGCTGCCGGTACTAGCGTAGGTAACTACGAGCAGTACTTC.

This clonotype was picked up many times. The rearrangement links TRBV30 to TRBJ1-4, with no clear D. The CDR3 length is 13 residues. Trimming removed 5 bases at V and 7 bases at J, with 14 bases between. CDR1 is GTSNPN and CDR2 is SVGIG in the germline V gene (reference sequence). This CDR3 is CAWVQAGGEKLFF. CDR3 sequence (DNA): TGTGCCTGGGTCCAGGCCGGCGGTGAAAAACTGTTTTTT.

The sample holds a few counts of this clonotype. This chain uses TRBV6-1 with TRBJ1-5, with D unresolved. Per germline, CDR1 MNHNS and CDR2 SASEGT. The CDR3 sequence is 14 residues long. The V end was cut by 6 bases, the J end by 0 bases, with 9 bases between. The CDR3 coding sequence is TGTGCCAGCAGGGCAGCGTATAGCAATCAGCCCCAGCATTTT. This encodes CASRAAYSNQPQHF.

Only a few counts were recorded for this clonotype. This chain links TRBV27 with TRBJ1-1; D not resolved. This CDR3 is built from 15 residues. The V end lost 4 bases, the J end lost 0 bases, and 12 bases lay between the germline ends. Germline lookup yields CDR1 MNHEY and CDR2 SMNVEV (reference sequence). CDR3 nucleotide sequence: TGTGCCAGCAGTTCATACAGTTCCATGAACACTGAAGCTTTCTTT. Residues: CASSSYSSMNTEAFF.

The rearrangement joins TRBV20-1 to TRBJ2-3; either TRBD1 or TRBD2 may supply D (5 bases each). Trimming removed 4 bases from V and 1 base from J, with 15 bases in between. Germline CDR1 DFQATT, CDR2 SNEGSKA (reference sequence). The CDR3 spans 15 residues. In nucleotides, the CDR3 is TGCAGTGCTAAAGATTATAGGGGACGCACAGATACGCAGTATTTT. Amino acids: CSAKDYRGRTDTQYF.

The table lists this clonotype with many counts. Mismatch with germline at one junction end may stem from a read error. The V and J genes are TRBV7-2 and TRBJ2-7; possibly TRBD2 for D (5 bases). Germline V gene sequence: CDR1 SGHTA, CDR2 FQGNSA. This CDR3 contains 13 residues. The CDR3 bases are TGTGCCAGCAGCATAGCCGGGACCTACGAGCAGTACTTC. Translating it yields CASSIAGTYEQYF.

In its sample, this clonotype was seen many times. The chain uses TRBV11-3 and TRBJ1-1, with TRBD1 matching over 8 bases. The CDR3 runs to 14 residues. V was clipped by 4 bases and J by 6 bases; unmatched bases: 7. Germline CDR1 SGHNT, CDR2 YENEEA. CDR3 sequence (DNA): TGTGCCAGCAGCTCGACAGGGGACGGGGCTGAAGCTTTCTTT. Amino acids: CASSSTGDGAEAFF.

This clonotype was detected many times. This chain joins TRBV5-1 and TRBJ1-2, with D possibly being TRBD1 (6 bases). Germline CDR1 is SGHRS and CDR2 is YFSETQ. The V and J ends lost 0 bases and 4 bases respectively, with 13 bases between them. This CDR3 has 15 amino acids. For the CDR3, the DNA is TGCGCCAGCAGCTTGGCCGCGACAGGCCCCTATGGCTACACCTTC. Protein sequence: CASSLAATGPYGYTF.

This clonotype was counted a few times. This sequence joins TRBV15 and TRBJ1-6; tentatively, D is TRBD1 (5 bases). V gave up 1 base and J gave up 10 bases, with 20 bases separating them. The V gene's germline CDR1 is LNHNV and CDR2 YYDKDF (reference sequence). The CDR3 is made up of 17 amino acids. The CDR3 DNA is TGTGCCACCAGCAGAGGGGAACTTTGGCAGGGACCATCACCCCTCCACTTT. Amino acid sequence: CATSRGELWQGPSPLHF.

This clonotype has a count of ten or more. This chain links TRBV4-2 with TRBJ2-5; 9 positions agree with TRBD2. This CDR3 region has 16 residues. The V gene end was trimmed by 0 bases and the J gene end by 3 bases; junction bases not matched to a gene: 5. In germline, CDR1 is LGHNA, CDR2 YNFKEQ. In DNA form, the CDR3 reads TGTGCCAGCAGCCAAGAAGGTAGCGGGGGCAAAGAGACCCAGTACTTC. Translation gives CASSQEGSGGKETQYF.

Many counts were recorded for this clonotype. V usage is TRBV20-1 and J usage is TRBJ1-2; D is undetermined. The V gene's germline CDR1 is DFQATT and CDR2 SNEGSKA (reference sequence). V was trimmed by 0 bases and J by 2 bases, leaving 16 bases between them. The CDR3 is made up of 16 amino acids. The chain's CDR3 is CSARDIGRVPNYGYTF. CDR3 sequence (DNA): TGCAGTGCTAGAGATATAGGAAGGGTTCCCAACTATGGCTACACCTTC.

In regard to this clonotype: This likely stems from a read error, as it lies one base from a far larger clone. The V call is TRBV2, the J call TRBJ2-3, with a tentative D call TRBD1 (5 bases). The J call is doubtful: the DNA matches TRBJ1-1 better. This CDR3 is built from 14 residues. CDR1 is SNHLY and CDR2 is FYNNEI in the germline V gene. The CDR3 protein is CAGSEEQGGQEAFF. The CDR3 DNA reads TGTGCCGGCAGTGAAGAGCAGGGAGGCCAGGAGGCTTTCTTT.

Concerning this clonotype: Possible read error: a much larger clone is one base away. Here the CDR3 reads CASSLGTGISYEQYF. The CDR3 nucleotides are TGCGCCAGCAGCTTGGGGACAGGGATTTCCTACGAGCAGTACTTC. The chain carries TRBV5-1 and TRBJ2-7, with 8 bases aligning to TRBD1. Germline V gives CDR1 SGHRS, CDR2 YFSETQ. V lost 0 bases to trimming and J lost 1 base; unmatched junction nucleotides: 3. The CDR3 has 15 residues.